These 3 T cell receptor beta chains were all obtained from the same sample, sequenced in a study of shared clonotypes between healthy human individuals. Here immunoSEQ multiplex PCR was the method, and the copy in TCRdb shows in-frame clones only, minus some. The sample includes 1.5 million to 1.9 million clones, 95% to 99% of them seen just once. Material: naive CD4+ T cells sorted from blood. The subset here: CD45RA+ positively selected. These receptors were collected from a man aged 25 to 45 in good health.

This clone is a singleton in its sample. The chain combines TRBV7-8 with TRBJ2-7; the D gene is possibly TRBD2 (5 bases). Trimming cost V 9 bases and J 3 bases, with 12 bases left between them. Germline CDR1 and CDR2: SGHVS and FQNEAQ. The CDR3 is 12 residues long. CDR3 bases: TGTGCCAGTGGACTGTCGCGCTACGAGCAGTACTTC. Protein sequence: CASGLSRYEQYF.

The gene calls are TRBV27 and TRBJ2-7; D unclear. CDR3 length: 15 residues. Trimming stripped 3 bases from V and 2 bases from J, with 14 bases between. Germline V CDR1 and CDR2: MNHEY, SMNVEV (reference sequence). The CDR3 DNA is TGTGCCAGCAGTTTCCGTATGAGCATTCCCTACGAGCAGTACTTC. This encodes CASSFRMSIPYEQYF.

The chain uses TRBV7-2 and TRBJ2-2; D perhaps matches TRBD2 (5 bases). The CDR3 length is 15 residues. Germline CDR1 reads SGHTA; CDR2 reads FQGNSA. Trimming took 6 bases from V and 4 from J, leaving 15 bases between them. The CDR3 loop is CASRRLPPGTGELFF. DNA of the CDR3: TGTGCCAGCAGACGACTACCCCCGGGCACCGGGGAGCTGTTTTTT.